One sample yielded the 27 T cell receptor beta chains listed below, sequenced in a study of blood T cell repertoires in COVID-19. Assay used: immunoSEQ multiplex PCR; TCRdb lists only in-frame clones, some missing. The repertoire holds about 110,000 clones, with around 85% as singletons. Sequencing was carried out using peripheral blood. The receptors stem from a man aged 45-60 years with acute or convalescent COVID-19.

This clone has just one count. V usage is TRBV6-1 and J usage is TRBJ2-7; D remains ambiguous. The CDR3 loop spans 15 amino acids. Germline values: CDR1 MNHNS, CDR2 SASEGT. V was trimmed by 1 base and J by 3 bases, leaving 13 bases between them. This chain's CDR3 is CASSEGYQIYYEQYF. The CDR3 nucleotides read TGTGCCAGCAGTGAAGGTTACCAGATTTACTACGAGCAGTACTTC.

The rearrangement uses TRBV3-1 (or the pseudogene TRBV3-2) and TRBJ2-7; 7 nucleotides align to TRBD2. Germline V gives CDR1 LGHDT, CDR2 YNNKEL (reference sequence). Trimming removed 4 bases from V and 6 bases from J; junction bases left unmatched: 6. The CDR3 runs to 13 residues. CDR3 sequence: CASSLLTGGEQYF. The CDR3 nucleotides are TGTGCCAGCAGCCTCCTCACGGGGGGCGAGCAGTACTTC.

This chain links TRBV7-2 with TRBJ2-7; 10 nucleotides line up with TRBD2. CDR1 is SGHTA, CDR2 FQGNSA, per germline. This CDR3 contains 14 residues. The ends lost 5 bases at V and 5 bases at J; junction bases unmatched: 6. CDR3 region: CASSQLSGGDEQYV. CDR3 DNA: TGTGCCAGCAGCCAACTCAGCGGGGGGGACGAGCAGTACGTC.

The rearrangement joins TRBV27 to TRBJ2-3, with a tentative D call TRBD2 (5 bases). Between the trimmed V and J ends, which lost 0 bases and 5 bases, there was a span of 6 bases. The CDR3 is 13 amino acids. CDR1 is MNHEY and CDR2 is SMNVEV in the germline V gene (reference sequence). The CDR3: CASSLSSGDTQYF. CDR3 nucleotide sequence: TGTGCCAGCAGTTTATCGAGCGGAGATACGCAGTATTTT.

This chain connects TRBV5-6 to TRBJ1-3, with D possibly being TRBD1 (5 bases). Trimming shortened V by 3 bases and J by 3 bases, and 7 bases separated the two germline ends. Per the germline V gene, CDR1 is SGHDT and CDR2 is YYEEEE. There are 13 residues in the CDR3. CDR3 protein: CASSSRVGNTIYF. The CDR3 region has the DNA TGTGCCAGCAGCTCCAGGGTTGGAAACACCATATATTTT.

Here the CDR3 DNA reads TGTGCCAGCAGTTTACGGGACAGGGGGCTGAACGAGCAGTACTTC. Translating it yields CASSLRDRGLNEQYF. V is TRBV28 and J is TRBJ2-7, with 12 bases that match TRBD1. The CDR3 has 15 amino acids. The germline gives CDR1 MDHEN, CDR2 SYDVKM. Trimming at V came to 2 bases and at J to 5 bases, leaving 4 bases not matched to a gene.

The V and J genes are TRBV24-1 and TRBJ1-2; no definite D call. This CDR3 has 14 amino acids. V dropped 3 bases and J dropped 8 bases, with 15 bases sitting between them. Per the germline V gene, CDR1 is KGHDR and CDR2 is SFDVKD. The CDR3 loop is CATSDTGSTRGYTF. CDR3 nucleotide sequence: TGTGCCACCAGTGATACTGGGTCCACGAGGGGCTACACCTTC.

This sequence joins TRBV5-1 and TRBJ1-6, with 9 bases lining up with TRBD1. CDR3 length: 15 residues. J was trimmed by 10 bases and V by 0 bases; bases with no gene match: 5. Per the germline V gene, CDR1 is SGHRS and CDR2 is YFSETQ. CDR3 nucleotide sequence: TGCGCCAGCAGCTTGGATGGGACAGGGAGCTCACCCCTCCACTTT. Translated: CASSLDGTGSSPLHF.

The genes are TRBV11-2 and TRBJ2-3, with TRBD2 as a possible D gene (7 bases). Between the trimmed V and J ends, which lost 2 bases and 6 bases, there was a span of 18 bases. The CDR3 length is 16 residues. Germline V gene lookup returns CDR1 SGHAT and CDR2 FQNNGV. The CDR3 DNA sequence: TGTGCCAGCAGCTTACGGGACGGGGGGCCCGGGGATACGCAGTATTTT. Translating it yields CASSLRDGGPGDTQYF.

The chain has TRBV19 and TRBJ1-1, with 9 nucleotides matching TRBD1. The germline gives CDR1 LNHDA, CDR2 SQIVND (reference sequence). CDR3 length equals 13 residues. J gave up 4 bases and V 3 bases, and 0 bases lay outside the gene matches. CDR3 protein: CASSMDRGTEAFF. The CDR3 nucleotides read TGTGCCAGTAGTATGGACAGGGGCACTGAAGCTTTCTTT.

V and J are TRBV4-2 and TRBJ2-1; 7 bases line up with TRBD1. CDR3 size: 17 residues. With 2 bases clipped from V and 5 bases from J, the junction kept 12 bases outside the gene matches. CDR1 and CDR2 (germline): LGHNA, YNFKEQ. CDR3: CASSQTGLRGPDNEQFF. Written as DNA, the CDR3 is TGTGCCAGCAGCCAAACGGGCCTGAGGGGGCCCGACAATGAGCAGTTCTTC.

CDR3 sequence (DNA): TGTGCCAGCAGCAAATCCGGGACAGGTACCTACGAGCAGTACTTC. Translating it yields CASSKSGTGTYEQYF. The V call is TRBV7-2, the J call TRBJ2-7; 8 nucleotides align to TRBD1. CDR3 length: 15 amino acids. Germline CDR1 is SGHTA and CDR2 is FQGNSA. Trimming cost V 5 bases and J 2 bases; bases outside gene matches: 8.

V usage is TRBV29-1 and J usage is TRBJ1-5; TRBD1 might be the D (6 bases). V dropped 0 bases and J dropped 6 bases, with 9 bases sitting between them. This CDR3 has 13 residues. CDR1 and CDR2 from the germline V gene are SQVTM and ANQGSEA. CDR3 amino acids: CSVEEGAGQPQHF. CDR3 nucleotides: TGCAGCGTTGAAGAGGGGGCAGGTCAGCCCCAGCATTTT.

This chain uses TRBV6-5 with TRBJ1-2; TRBD1 matches at 8 bases. The CDR3 totals 13 residues. J lost 4 bases, V lost 10 bases, and 8 bases had no gene match. In germline, CDR1 is MNHEY, CDR2 SVGAGI. The CDR3 bases are TGTGCCATCGGAAACAGGGGGAGCTATGGCTACACCTTC. Its translation: CAIGNRGSYGYTF.

V usage is TRBV5-5 and J usage is TRBJ1-6; TRBD1 agrees at 10 bases. Germline CDR1 SGHKS, CDR2 YYEKEE (reference sequence). The CDR3 runs to 19 residues. Unmatched junction bases numbered 11, after V lost 3 bases and J lost 2 bases. CDR3 DNA: TGTGCCAGCAGCTCGCAAAAACCGGGACAGGGGACCTATAATTCACCCCTCCACTTT. The encoded protein is CASSSQKPGQGTYNSPLHF.

The genes are TRBV2 and TRBJ1-6; D not resolved. V was clipped by 4 bases and J by 5 bases, with 3 bases between them. The CDR3 covers 12 residues. The germline CDR1 and CDR2 sequences are SNHLY and FYNNEI. CDR3 DNA sequence: TGTGCCAGCAGTGGTAATAATTCACCCCTCCACTTT. This encodes CASSGNNSPLHF.

This clone was seen only once. This chain connects TRBV9 to TRBJ1-1; D not resolved. The CDR3 has 14 amino acids. Trimming stripped 4 bases from V and 11 bases from J, with 21 bases between. Germline loops: CDR1 SGDLS, CDR2 YYNGEE. The CDR3 bases are TGTGCCAGCAGCCTAGTGGGCGGGGTGGGAGACGCTTTCTTT. It is translated as CASSLVGGVGDAFF.

This clone was found a few times. The rearrangement joins TRBV3-1 (or the pseudogene TRBV3-2) to TRBJ1-4, with a possible D match to TRBD1 (5 bases). In germline, CDR1 is LGHDT, CDR2 YNNKEL (reference sequence). This CDR3 comprises 16 residues. V lost 1 base and J 2 bases, leaving 11 bases between the germline ends. CDR3 in DNA: TGTGCCAGCAGCCAAGTTGGGGGGGGGACTAATGAAAAACTGTTTTTT. Its protein product is CASSQVGGGTNEKLFF.

The chain is built from TRBV7-2 and TRBJ1-1, with D perhaps matching TRBD1 (6 bases). With 5 bases removed from V and 4 bases from J, the gap between germline ends came to 14 bases. The CDR3 length is 14 residues. CDR1 is SGHTA and CDR2 is FQGNSA in the germline V gene. The CDR3 DNA follows: TGTGCCAGCAGCGCCCAGGGGCTGAGCACTGAAGCTTTCTTT. Amino acids: CASSAQGLSTEAFF.

CDR3: CASSPVIGGDGYTF. The CDR3 DNA sequence: TGTGCCAGCTCACCGGTGATCGGGGGAGACGGCTACACCTTC. This chain uses TRBV18 with TRBJ1-2, with D possibly matching TRBD1 (5 bases). This CDR3 is built from 14 residues. V was cut by 3 bases and J by 8 bases, with 16 bases left in between. Germline V CDR1 and CDR2: KGHSH, LQKENI.

The J gene is TRBJ1-1, the V gene TRBV5-5; D is undetermined. CDR3 length: 13 residues. Trimming took 1 base from V and 6 from J, leaving 10 bases between them. Germline CDR1 reads SGHKS; CDR2 reads YYEKEE (reference sequence). CDR3: CASSLTGVAEAFF. In nucleotides, the CDR3 is TGTGCCAGCAGCTTGACCGGGGTCGCTGAAGCTTTCTTT.

V and J are TRBV6-6 and TRBJ1-3; D possibly corresponds to TRBD1 (5 bases). Trimming left V 5 bases short and J 1 base short, with 9 bases between. The V gene's germline CDR1 is MNHNY and CDR2 SVGAGI (reference sequence). There are 14 residues in the CDR3. CDR3 coding DNA: TGTGCCAGCAGTCTTCAGGGATCTGGAAACACCATATATTTT. Translated, it gives CASSLQGSGNTIYF.

This clone was counted a few times. This sequence joins TRBV2 and TRBJ1-2; 7 positions match TRBD1. The CDR3 has 14 amino acids. J lost 5 bases, V lost 6 bases, and 9 bases had no gene match. Germline values: CDR1 SNHLY, CDR2 FYNNEI. This CDR3 is CASSGTGVLYGYTF. In nucleotides, the CDR3 is TGTGCCAGCAGCGGAACAGGGGTTCTTTATGGCTACACCTTC.

Points on this clone: Other DNA sequences of this sample code for an identical CDR3. The chain recombines TRBV29-1 with TRBJ1-1; D remains unclear. The CDR3 contains 12 residues. Per the germline V gene, CDR1 is SQVTM and CDR2 is ANQGSEA. Trimming left V 3 bases short and J 3 bases short, with 8 bases between. The CDR3 nucleotides read TGCAGCGTTGATGGGCAACACACTGAAGCTTTCTTT. Protein sequence: CSVDGQHTEAFF.

The J gene is TRBJ1-6, the V gene TRBV6-6; TRBD1 aligns across 8 bases. In germline, CDR1 is MNHNY, CDR2 SVGAGI (reference sequence). CDR3 length: 14 residues. V lost 5 bases and J lost 5; bases outside the gene matches: 2. The DNA for the CDR3 is TGTGCCAGCAGTCCGGGACAGGATAATTCACCCCTCCACTTT. As protein: CASSPGQDNSPLHF.

The chain uses TRBV28 and TRBJ2-2, with 7 bases that match TRBD1. This CDR3 has 16 amino acids. V shed 5 bases and J 6 bases; nucleotides not matched to a gene: 12. CDR1 is MDHEN and CDR2 is SYDVKM in the germline V gene. CDR3 amino acids: CASSLSTGIIAGELFF. In DNA, the CDR3 is TGTGCCAGCAGTCTCTCGACAGGGATAATCGCCGGGGAGCTGTTTTTT.

This clone occurred a few times. The chain couples TRBV28 to TRBJ1-1, with D unclear. The germline V and J ends were trimmed by 2 bases and 4 bases, with 8 bases remaining between them. CDR1 and CDR2 (germline): MDHEN, SYDVKM. The CDR3 length is 13 residues. As DNA, the CDR3 is TGTGCCAGCAGTTTAGGGAGGCGCACTGAAGCTTTCTTT. Translated: CASSLGRRTEAFF.